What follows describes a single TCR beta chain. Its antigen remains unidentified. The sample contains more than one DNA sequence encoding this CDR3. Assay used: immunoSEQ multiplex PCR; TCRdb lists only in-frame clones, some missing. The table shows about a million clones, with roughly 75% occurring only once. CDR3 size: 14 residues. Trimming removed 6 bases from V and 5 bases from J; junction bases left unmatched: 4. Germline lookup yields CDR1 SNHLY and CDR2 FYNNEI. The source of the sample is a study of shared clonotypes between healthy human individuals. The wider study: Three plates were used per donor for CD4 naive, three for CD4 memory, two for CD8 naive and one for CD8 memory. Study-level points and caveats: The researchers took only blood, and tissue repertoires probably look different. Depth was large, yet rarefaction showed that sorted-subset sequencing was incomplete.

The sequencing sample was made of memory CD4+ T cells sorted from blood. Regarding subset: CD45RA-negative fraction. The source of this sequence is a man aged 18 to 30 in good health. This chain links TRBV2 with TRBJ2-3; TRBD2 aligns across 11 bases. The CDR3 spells CASRPGLAGDTQYF. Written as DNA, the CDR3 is TGTGCCAGCAGGCCCGGACTAGCGGGAGATACGCAGTATTTT.